One and the same sample provided the 15 T cell receptor beta chains below, sequenced in a study of blood T cell repertoires in COVID-19. Clones were read by immunoSEQ multiplex PCR, and TCRdb kept only the in-frame ones, dropping some. The table shows roughly 110,000 clones, with about four fifths occurring only once. What was sequenced was peripheral blood. The origin of the receptors is an older woman with acute or convalescent COVID-19.

The chain has TRBV5-6 and TRBJ2-3, with TRBD2 identical over 8 bases. Trimming took 4 bases from V and 2 from J; bases not matched to a gene: 9. Germline lookup yields CDR1 SGHDT and CDR2 YYEEEE. The CDR3 totals 16 residues. The CDR3 DNA sequence: TGTGCCAGCAGCCCTCGGCGCGGGGGGTACACAGATACGCAGTATTTT. Protein sequence: CASSPRRGGYTDTQYF. Filled out from reference TRBV5-6 and TRBJ2-3, the complete variable domain reads DAGVTQSPTHLIKTRGQQVTLRCSPKSGHDTVSWYQQALGQGPQFIFQYYEEEERQRGNFPDRFSGHQFPNYSSELNVNALLLGDSALYLCASSPRRGGYTDTQYFGPGTRLTVL.

The genes are TRBV19 and TRBJ1-2; 10 nucleotides match TRBD1. Germline CDR1 is LNHDA and CDR2 is SQIVND (reference sequence). This CDR3 region has 13 residues. The V segment lost 6 bases and the J segment 6 bases; nucleotides outside the gene matches: 4. In nucleotides, the CDR3 is TGTGCCAGTAGCCGGGGGACAGGGGATGGCTACACCTTC. Amino acid sequence: CASSRGTGDGYTF. Complete variable domain (other parts from reference TRBV19 and TRBJ1-2): DGGITQSPKYLFRKEGQNVTLSCEQNLNHDAMYWYRQDPGQGLRLIYYSQIVNDFQKGDIAEGYSVSREKKESFPLTVTSAQKNPTAFYLCASSRGTGDGYTFGSGTRLTVV.

This chain uses TRBV4-2 with TRBJ2-7; 7 nucleotides line up with TRBD2. Germline-derived CDR1 and CDR2 are LGHNA and YNFKEQ. CDR3 length: 15 residues. V lost 0 bases, J lost 2 bases, and 4 bases stayed unmatched. The CDR3 region is CASSQEGAGPYEQYF. The CDR3 nucleotides read TGTGCCAGCAGCCAAGAAGGAGCGGGGCCCTACGAGCAGTACTTC.

The rearrangement links TRBV29-1 to TRBJ2-2; TRBD1 matches at 9 bases. Germline V gene data show CDR1 as SQVTM and CDR2 as ANQGSEA. The CDR3 length is 14 residues. V lost 5 bases, J lost 3 bases, and 4 bases stayed unmatched. The CDR3 DNA reads TGCAGCGTTTCTAGGACAGGGGACACCGGGGAGCTGTTTTTT. Residues: CSVSRTGDTGELFF.

This clone was counted a single time. The chain recombines TRBV28 with TRBJ2-7; a possible D gene is TRBD2 (7 bases). The germline gives CDR1 MDHEN, CDR2 SYDVKM. Trimming removed 8 bases from V and 3 bases from J, with 14 bases in between. The CDR3 consists of 13 residues. CDR3: CASLAVGHYEQYF. Written as DNA, the CDR3 is TGTGCCAGCCTAGCGGTGGGACACTACGAGCAGTACTTC.

This chain links TRBV3-1 (or the pseudogene TRBV3-2) with TRBJ1-2, with a possible D match to TRBD1 (5 bases). The V gene lost 5 bases and the J gene lost 0 bases, with 16 bases spanning the gap. This CDR3 is built from 16 residues. CDR1 and CDR2 from the germline V gene are LGHDT and YNNKEL (reference sequence). The DNA of the CDR3 is TGTGCCAGCAGCGAGGGAGGGGCCAAAGCTAACTATGGCTACACCTTC. Its protein product is CASSEGGAKANYGYTF.

V is TRBV13 and J is TRBJ1-2, with a possible D match to TRBD1 (5 bases). CDR3 size: 14 residues. Germline CDR1 and CDR2: PRHDT and FYEKMQ (reference sequence). V gave up 0 bases and J gave up 3 bases, with 8 bases separating them. In DNA form, the CDR3 reads TGTGCCAGCAGCTTAGGCAGGGTGGACTATGGCTACACCTTC. It translates to CASSLGRVDYGYTF.

This clone was found many times. The rearrangement uses TRBV6-4 and TRBJ1-1, with TRBD1 matching over 7 bases. Germline CDR1 is MRHNA and CDR2 is SNTAGT. The CDR3 is 13 amino acids. J was trimmed by 4 bases and V by 3 bases; bases with no gene match: 2. Written as DNA, the CDR3 is TGTGCCAGCAGTGAGCAGGGGGGCACTGAAGCTTTCTTT. Amino acid sequence: CASSEQGGTEAFF.

Comment on this clone: The DNA is left out, because the CDR3 cannot be placed on it with certainty; the CDR3 is given as TCRdb lists it. This chain uses TRBV5-6 with TRBJ1-2. Looked up from germline, CDR1 is SGHDT and CDR2 is YYEEEE. The CDR3 totals 13 residues, both ends included. CDR3 amino acids: CASSLGFGSGYTF.

The J gene is TRBJ1-5, the V gene TRBV30; 7 bases line up with TRBD1. In germline, CDR1 is GTSNPN, CDR2 SVGIG (reference sequence). This CDR3 has 14 amino acids. V shed 2 bases, J shed 5 bases, and the junction held 6 bases outside the gene matches. The CDR3 DNA reads TGTGCCTGGAGTTATAACAGGGGCGATCAGCCCCAGCATTTT. It yields the protein CAWSYNRGDQPQHF.

The V and J genes are TRBV2 and TRBJ2-7; a possible D gene is TRBD1 (5 bases). Trimming shortened V by 4 bases and J by 7 bases, and 11 bases separated the two germline ends. CDR3 length equals 12 residues. The germline V gene has CDR1 SNHLY and CDR2 FYNNEI. CDR3 DNA sequence: TGTGCCAGCAGTGCTGACAGTGGAGAGCAGTACTTC. It codes for CASSADSGEQYF.

This chain joins TRBV12-5 and TRBJ2-3; D perhaps matches TRBD1 (6 bases). The CDR3 spans 12 residues. V was cut by 6 bases and J by 10 bases, with 14 bases left in between. Germline V gene sequence: CDR1 LGHNT, CDR2 FRNRAP. CDR3 in DNA: TGTGCTAGTGGCCAGCACAGGGATGCGCAGTATTTT. Encoded protein: CASGQHRDAQYF.

The chain has TRBV25-1 and TRBJ1-5, with 7 bases that match TRBD1. Per the germline V gene, CDR1 is MGHDK and CDR2 is SYGVNS. This CDR3 contains 14 residues. The V gene end was trimmed by 2 bases and the J gene end by 5 bases; junction bases not matched to a gene: 3. CDR3 in DNA: TGTGCCAGCAGTGAACCAGGGGGGCATCAGCCCCAGCATTTT. It is translated as CASSEPGGHQPQHF.

A few counts support this clone. The chain links TRBV6-6 to TRBJ2-7, with D possibly matching TRBD2 (5 bases). The CDR3 loop spans 13 amino acids. The germline gives CDR1 MNHNY, CDR2 SVGAGI (reference sequence). The V end was cut by 2 bases, the J end by 5 bases, with 10 bases between. The CDR3 here is CASSYASSNEQYF. The CDR3 region has the DNA TGTGCCAGCAGTTACGCTAGCTCTAACGAGCAGTACTTC.

The J gene is TRBJ2-7, the V gene TRBV5-6; no clear D. Germline V gene lookup returns CDR1 SGHDT and CDR2 YYEEEE. The ends were cut back, 1 base at V and 6 bases at J, with 8 bases in the middle. This CDR3 is 12 amino acids long. The CDR3 region is CASSLTAGEQYF. For the CDR3, the DNA is TGTGCCAGCAGCTTGACTGCTGGCGAGCAGTACTTC.